Reported below is one T cell receptor (beta chain). Here immunoSEQ multiplex PCR was the method, and the copy in TCRdb shows in-frame clones only, minus some. This table has about 61,000 clones, approximately 78% appearing once. The sort gate was single viable CD3+CD4+CD8-CD45RO+ cells for memory CD4+ T cells. The data belong to a study of memory CD4+ T cells and cytomegalovirus serostatus. V was shortened by 3 bases and J by 2 bases, with 7 bases between the two germline ends. The V gene's germline CDR1 is SGHAT and CDR2 FQDESV (reference sequence). This CDR3 contains 13 residues. This TCR derives from an adult in good health and CMV-seronegative. What was sequenced was memory CD4+ T cells from blood. The J gene is TRBJ1-1, the V gene TRBV11-1; D is unresolved. The CDR3 loop reads CASSFGLNTEAFF. CDR3 sequence (DNA): TGTGCCAGCAGCTTTGGCCTAAACACTGAAGCTTTCTTT.